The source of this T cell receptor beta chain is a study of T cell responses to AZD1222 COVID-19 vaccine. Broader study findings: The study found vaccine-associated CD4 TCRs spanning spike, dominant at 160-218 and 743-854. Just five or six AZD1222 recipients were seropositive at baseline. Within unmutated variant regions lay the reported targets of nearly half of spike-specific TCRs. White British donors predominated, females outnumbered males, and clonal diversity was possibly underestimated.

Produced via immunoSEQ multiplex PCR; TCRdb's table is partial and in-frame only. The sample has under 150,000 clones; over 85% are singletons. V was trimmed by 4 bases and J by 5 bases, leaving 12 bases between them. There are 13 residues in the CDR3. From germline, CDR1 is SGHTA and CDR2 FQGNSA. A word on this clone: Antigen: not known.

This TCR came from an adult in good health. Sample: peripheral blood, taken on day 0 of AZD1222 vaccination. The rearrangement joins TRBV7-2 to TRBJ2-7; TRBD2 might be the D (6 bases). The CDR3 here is CASSWRDLHEQYF. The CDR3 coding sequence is TGTGCCAGCAGCTGGCGGGACCTCCACGAGCAGTACTTC.